The 26 T cell receptor beta chains given below trace back to one sample, sequenced in a study of graft-versus-host responses after intestinal transplantation. Using immunoSEQ multiplex PCR, the repertoire was profiled, and TCRdb retains in-frame clones only, with some absent. The data show 75,000 to 90,000 clones, about 89% seen once. The antigens these receptors bind are not known. The sample here was unstimulated CD4+ T cells sorted from spleen or lymph node cells, taken before intestinal transplant. These receptors came from a human donor who received an intestinal transplant.

The V and J genes are TRBV7-6 and TRBJ1-1, with 9 bases lining up with TRBD1. CDR3 length equals 14 residues. CDR1 and CDR2 (germline): SGHVS, FNYEAQ. V was pared by 6 bases and J by 1 base, with 3 bases of the junction left unmatched. In DNA form, the CDR3 reads TGTGCCAGCAGGGACAGGGGAAGGAACACTGAAGCTTTCTTT. Its protein product is CASRDRGRNTEAFF.

V is TRBV4-2 and J is TRBJ2-1, with D maybe TRBD2 (6 bases). V dropped 4 bases and J dropped 3 bases, with 13 bases sitting between them. Germline V gene sequence: CDR1 LGHNA, CDR2 YNFKEQ. The CDR3 has 15 residues. In DNA, the CDR3 is TGTGCCAGCAGCCTCTCGGGGGAAGTCTACAATGAGCAGTTCTTC. It encodes CASSLSGEVYNEQFF.

A single count supports this clone. The rearrangement joins TRBV25-1 to TRBJ2-1; D is undetermined. V shed 3 bases and J shed 7 bases, with 19 bases lying between them. Germline CDR1 MGHDK, CDR2 SYGVNS. The CDR3 consists of 16 residues. CDR3 coding DNA: TGTGCCAGCAGTGACTCTCTTTCCGTAGATCGGAATGAGCAGTTCTTC. The encoded protein is CASSDSLSVDRNEQFF.

The chain couples TRBV6-5 to TRBJ2-5; the match to TRBD1 covers 7 bases. J gave up 4 bases and V 4 bases, and 12 bases lay outside the gene matches. The CDR3 extends over 16 amino acids. Germline loops: CDR1 MNHEY, CDR2 SVGAGI. CDR3 nucleotide sequence: TGTGCCAGCAGTTTTACTCACAGGGGTTCTGGAGAGACCCAGTACTTC. Its translation is CASSFTHRGSGETQYF.

V gene TRBV19 combines with J gene TRBJ1-5; 11 bases map to TRBD1. The CDR3 contains 19 residues. CDR1 and CDR2 (germline): LNHDA, SQIVND (reference sequence). V dropped 7 bases and J dropped 1; count of bases not matched to a gene: 15. The CDR3 DNA is TGTGCCAGTATCCGTCGGCACAGGACAGGGGGCTTGAGCAATCAGCCCCAGCATTTT. Protein: CASIRRHRTGGLSNQPQHF.

The V call is TRBV15, the J call TRBJ1-2, with a possible D match to TRBD1 (5 bases). V lost 5 bases to trimming and J lost 3 bases, with 13 bases between them. The germline V gene has CDR1 LNHNV and CDR2 YYDKDF (reference sequence). CDR3 length: 14 residues. The CDR3 loop is CATSPRAGDYGYTF. Here the CDR3 DNA reads TGTGCCACCAGCCCACGGGCGGGGGACTATGGCTACACCTTC.

This sequence joins TRBV27 and TRBJ1-2, with 7 positions matching TRBD1. The CDR3 sequence is 15 residues long. Germline CDR1 MNHEY, CDR2 SMNVEV (reference sequence). J gave up 3 bases and V 5 bases, and 9 bases lay outside the gene matches. CDR3 bases: TGTGCCAGCAGTGCTCACAGGGGCGAACACTATGGCTACACCTTC. Its protein product is CASSAHRGEHYGYTF.

The chain has TRBV5-5 and TRBJ1-4; D unresolved. Trimming took off 4 bases at V and 8 bases at J, with 15 bases between the two ends. Germline values: CDR1 SGHKS, CDR2 YYEKEE (reference sequence). The CDR3 has 14 residues. The CDR3 spells CASSKTGILEKLFF. The CDR3, as DNA: TGTGCCAGCAGCAAGACTGGTATCCTGGAAAAACTGTTTTTT.

This clone was recorded a few times. The gene calls are TRBV5-1 and TRBJ1-4, with 7 nucleotides matching TRBD1. Germline CDR1 is SGHRS and CDR2 is YFSETQ. The CDR3 is 14 amino acids. Trimming at V came to 5 bases and at J to 4 bases, leaving 5 bases not matched to a gene. The CDR3 bases are TGCGCCAGCAGTGCCGGGACAGTTAATGAAAAACTGTTTTTT. It translates to CASSAGTVNEKLFF.

The chain couples TRBV15 to TRBJ1-4; 8 nucleotides agree with TRBD1. V lost 3 bases and J lost 8; bases outside the gene matches: 5. The CDR3 sequence is 14 residues long. Germline V lookup: CDR1 LNHNV, CDR2 YYDKDF (reference sequence). Written as DNA, the CDR3 is TGTGCCACCAGCAGGGACAGGGCTACCGAAAAACTGTTTTTT. Residues: CATSRDRATEKLFF. The whole variable domain, remainder taken from reference TRBV15 and TRBJ1-4, is DAMVIQNPRYQVTQFGKPVTLSCSQTLNHNVMYWYQQKSSQAPKLLFHYYDKDFNNEADTPDNFQSRRPNTSFCFLDIRSPGLGDTAMYLCATSRDRATEKLFFGSGTQLSVL.

V is TRBV5-4 and J is TRBJ2-1, with D hard to call. The CDR3 has 14 residues. The germline V and J ends were trimmed by 5 bases and 0 bases, with 9 bases remaining between them. Germline V lookup: CDR1 SGHNT, CDR2 YYREEE (reference sequence). CDR3 coding DNA: TGTGCCAGCAGTAACCCGAGCTCCTACAATGAGCAGTTCTTC. This codes for CASSNPSSYNEQFF.

Regarding this clone: This sample includes further DNA sequences coding for the same CDR3. This sequence joins TRBV28 and TRBJ1-1; D perhaps matches TRBD1 (6 bases). The V and J ends lost 1 base and 1 base respectively, with 10 bases between them. Per the germline V gene, CDR1 is MDHEN and CDR2 is SYDVKM. The CDR3 covers 15 residues. In DNA, the CDR3 is TGTGCCAGCAGTTTATTTGGACAGCCGAACACTGAAGCTTTCTTT. Translating it yields CASSLFGQPNTEAFF.

The chain recombines TRBV7-9 with TRBJ1-2; 9 bases align to TRBD1. The CDR3 has 13 residues. The V gene end was trimmed by 5 bases and the J gene end by 7 bases; junction bases not matched to a gene: 5. Looked up from germline, CDR1 is SEHNR and CDR2 is FQNEAQ (reference sequence). In nucleotides, the CDR3 is TGTGCCAGCAGCCTTAGGGACAGGGCTGGCTACACCTTC. Its protein is CASSLRDRAGYTF.

The rearrangement uses TRBV28 and TRBJ2-3, with TRBD2 matching 8 bases. The CDR3 is 15 amino acids. CDR1 and CDR2 (germline): MDHEN, SYDVKM. J gave up 0 bases and V 5 bases, and 4 bases lay outside the gene matches. CDR3 sequence: CASSPAGASTDTQYF. The CDR3 nucleotides read TGTGCCAGCAGTCCAGCGGGAGCTAGCACAGATACGCAGTATTTT.

This clone has only one observation. This chain links TRBV18 with TRBJ1-1, with D possibly matching TRBD1 (5 bases). The CDR3 sequence is 15 residues long. V was shortened by 2 bases and J by 5 bases, with 15 bases between the two germline ends. Germline CDR1 reads KGHSH; CDR2 reads LQKENI. The CDR3 loop is CASSPGRGAHTEAFF. CDR3 coding DNA: TGTGCCAGCTCACCAGGTCGTGGGGCGCATACTGAAGCTTTCTTT.

The chain uses TRBV12-5 and TRBJ1-2, with TRBD1 as a possible D gene (5 bases). From germline, CDR1 is LGHNT and CDR2 FRNRAP. The CDR3 is 13 amino acids. The V end was cut by 4 bases, the J end by 4 bases, with 10 bases between. Here the CDR3 reads CASGWSGTYGYTF. For the CDR3, the DNA is TGTGCTAGTGGTTGGAGCGGGACCTATGGCTACACCTTC. Complete variable domain (other parts from reference TRBV12-5 and TRBJ1-2): DARVTQTPRHKVTEMGQEVTMRCQPILGHNTVFWYRQTMMQGLELLAYFRNRAPLDDSGMPKDRFSAEMPDATLATLKIQPSEPRDSAVYFCASGWSGTYGYTFGSGTRLTVV.

The chain uses TRBV28 and TRBJ2-7; possibly TRBD1 for D (6 bases). This CDR3 has 14 residues. CDR1 MDHEN and CDR2 SYDVKM come from the germline V gene. Trimming removed 3 bases at V and 9 bases at J, with 18 bases between. The CDR3 protein is CASSFQGRPGGQYF. In nucleotides, the CDR3 is TGTGCCAGCAGTTTCCAGGGGCGCCCTGGCGGGCAGTACTTC.

The CDR3 is CASRRGGSGNTIYF. Here the CDR3 DNA reads TGTGCCAGCAGACGAGGGGGCTCTGGAAACACCATATATTTT. The rearrangement links TRBV6-5 to TRBJ1-3, with a weak D call TRBD1 (6 bases). Germline V gives CDR1 MNHEY, CDR2 SVGAGI. CDR3 length: 14 amino acids. Deletions cut 6 bases from V and 0 bases from J, with 9 bases between.

This clone was seen more than once but under ten times. V is TRBV10-2 and J is TRBJ1-2; D call uncertain. The CDR3 is 13 residues long. The V end was cut by 8 bases, the J end by 1 base, with 11 bases between. Per germline, CDR1 WSHSY and CDR2 SAAADI. CDR3 in amino acids: CASGPRDNYGYTF. Here the CDR3 DNA reads TGCGCCAGCGGACCCCGGGATAACTATGGCTACACCTTC.

The chain has TRBV15 and TRBJ2-1, with TRBD2 matching over 12 bases. The junction had 4 bases not matched to a gene; V was cut back by 7 bases and J by 0 bases. Per germline, CDR1 LNHNV and CDR2 YYDKDF (reference sequence). The CDR3 runs 16 residues. Here the CDR3 reads CATTTTSGSSYNEQFF. The CDR3 DNA is TGTGCCACCACTACGACTAGCGGGAGCTCCTACAATGAGCAGTTCTTC.

This clone was seen just once. V is TRBV19 and J is TRBJ1-2; TRBD1 is a possible D gene (5 bases). V lost 6 bases, J lost 0 bases, and 8 bases lay in between. Germline V gene sequence: CDR1 LNHDA, CDR2 SQIVND (reference sequence). The CDR3 runs to 13 residues. The CDR3 spells CASSPGSNYGYTF. CDR3 DNA: TGTGCCAGTAGCCCAGGGTCTAACTATGGCTACACCTTC.

This clone was counted only a few times. This chain joins TRBV19 and TRBJ1-1, with a weak D call TRBD1 (6 bases). This CDR3 contains 11 residues. CDR1 is LNHDA, CDR2 SQIVND, per germline (reference sequence). V was pared by 2 bases and J by 10 bases, with 8 bases between. CDR3 region: CASSITGRAFF. The CDR3 nucleotides are TGTGCCAGTAGTATAACAGGGAGAGCTTTCTTT.

The chain is built from TRBV7-9 and TRBJ1-6; D uncertain. Germline V gene sequence: CDR1 SEHNR, CDR2 FQNEAQ (reference sequence). The CDR3 is 14 residues long. V was cut by 4 bases and J by 9 bases, with 13 bases left in between. CDR3 residues: CASSWRTEGSPLHF. In nucleotides, the CDR3 is TGTGCCAGCAGCTGGCGGACTGAGGGTTCACCCCTCCACTTT.

J is TRBJ2-1 and V is TRBV11-1; the D gene is possibly TRBD2 (5 bases). Germline CDR1 reads SGHAT; CDR2 reads FQDESV (reference sequence). V gave up 4 bases and J gave up 12 bases, with 16 bases separating them. The CDR3 length is 13 residues. CDR3 nucleotides: TGTGCCAGCAGCTCGGACGTACGGGAAGGGCAGTTCTTC. Translation: CASSSDVREGQFF.

This chain uses TRBV7-2 with TRBJ2-7; maybe TRBD2 (5 bases). CDR3 size: 14 residues. The V end was cut by 2 bases, the J end by 4 bases, with 12 bases between. CDR1 and CDR2 (germline): SGHTA, FQGNSA. The CDR3 DNA sequence: TGTGCCAGCAGCTTAAGCGGCACTATATACGAGCAGTACTTC. It yields the protein CASSLSGTIYEQYF.

This clone was observed a few times. This chain uses TRBV7-9 with TRBJ1-2; D is perhaps TRBD1 (6 bases). The CDR3 is 13 residues long. Germline V gene data show CDR1 as SEHNR and CDR2 as FQNEAQ (reference sequence). Deletions cut 2 bases from V and 2 bases from J, with 6 bases between. CDR3 amino acids: CASSLRGNYGYTF. CDR3 coding DNA: TGTGCCAGCAGCTTAAGGGGGAACTATGGCTACACCTTC.